This T cell receptor (beta chain) was captured in a study of cytomegalovirus exposure and HLA in healthy donors. The CDR3 covers 11 residues. V gave up 4 bases and J gave up 7 bases, with 7 bases separating them. CDR1 LNHDA and CDR2 SQIVND come from the germline V gene (reference sequence). Primers included in the PCR were 60 Vbeta and 13 Jbeta primers. The data were produced by immunoSEQ multiplex PCR, yet TCRdb's version contains in-frame clones alone and is incomplete. Of over 110,000 clones in the sample, less than 80% are singletons; the top ten hold approximately 10%. The chain employs TRBV19 and TRBJ1-2; D is uncertain. The clonotype was recovered from a woman between 50 and 59 years old in good health and CMV-seropositive. Sequenced sample: PBMCs. CDR3 DNA sequence: TGTGCCAGTAGTACCCTCCTTGGCTACACCTTC. Encoded protein: CASSTLLGYTF.